Included here is one T cell receptor beta chain sequence, with context. Its antigen is undetermined. V dropped 3 bases and J dropped 4; count of bases not matched to a gene: 6. Looked up from germline, CDR1 is SGHTS and CDR2 is YDEGEE. This CDR3 has 15 residues. TCRdb's table, derived via immunoSEQ multiplex PCR, lists solely in-frame clones and lacks some. The sample shows 140,000 or so clones, around 90% of them seen only once. The sample originates from a study of T cell responses to AZD1222 COVID-19 vaccine. Regarding the study as a whole: Clonal diversity was possibly underestimated, and white British individuals and females predominated among donors. Vaccine-associated CD4 TCRs ranged over spike, dominating at 160-218 and 743-854.

The chain carries TRBV5-8 and TRBJ1-2, with 10 nucleotides matching TRBD1. The clonotype was recovered from an adult who received the AZD1222 COVID-19 vaccine. Source: peripheral blood, taken 28 days after the second AZD1222 dose. The CDR3 DNA follows: TGTGCCAGCAGCTCAGGGACAGGGGAGGTCTATGGCTACACCTTC. Protein: CASSSGTGEVYGYTF.